These 2 T cell receptor beta chains were all obtained from the same sample, sequenced in a study of T cell clonality in common variable immunodeficiency. For these receptors, no antigen is known. Data came from immunoSEQ multiplex PCR; TCRdb stores just in-frame clones and leaves some out. The specimen has about 33,000 clones, none found just once. Regarding the study as a whole: Fewer deletions and N-nucleotide insertions were reportedly seen in common variable immunodeficiency TCR beta sequences.

Sequenced sample: peripheral blood mononuclear cells. These receptors all come from a human donor with common variable immunodeficiency.

This clone was detected many times. The missing CDR3 end, 3 residues past where the read stops, is filled in from the germline J gene. The rearrangement uses TRBV5-1 and TRBJ1-1; 7 nucleotides match TRBD1. V lost 4 bases to trimming and J lost 0 bases; unmatched junction nucleotides: 12. There are 17 residues in the CDR3. Germline-derived CDR1 and CDR2 are SGHRS and YFSETQ. The CDR3 protein is CASSPGWGQPMNTEAFF. The DNA read from the CDR3 is TGCGCCAGCAGCCCGGGATGGGGACAGCCCATGAACACTGAA.

Note on this clone: Read data end 3 residues before the CDR3 end; the end is taken from the germline J gene. The rearrangement uses TRBV7-2 and TRBJ1-5; 12 bases are shared with TRBD1. J lost 6 bases, V lost 3 bases, and 3 bases had no gene match. This CDR3 comprises 15 residues. Germline V CDR1 and CDR2: SGHTA, FQGNSA. The CDR3 sequence: CASSFGTGGGQPQHF. Partial CDR3 DNA: TGTGCCAGCAGCTTTGGGACAGGGGGCGGTCAGCCC.